Listed below are T cell receptor beta chains from one sample, sequenced in a study of blood T cell repertoires in COVID-19. Assay used: immunoSEQ multiplex PCR; TCRdb lists only in-frame clones, some missing. The sample lists fewer than 80,000 clones; 65% to 90% were seen once. The sequenced material came from peripheral blood. Receptors originate from an older man with COVID-19, enrolled during active disease. The CDR3 runs from the conserved cysteine through the conserved F or W. The order of the fields is CDR3 protein, CDR3 DNA, clone size, V gene, D gene, J gene. The D gene is left open where the match is weak. Size values are once, few and many counts, or a class for expanded clones, and some rows have none.

CDR3 protein: CASQPAGQGSYEQYF
CDR3 DNA: TGTGCCAGTCAGCCTGCGGGACAGGGCTCCTACGAGCAGTACTTC
clone size: -
V gene: TRBV19
D gene: TRBD1
J gene: TRBJ2-7

CDR3 protein: CASSPRTSGGTNEQFF
CDR3 DNA: TGTGCCAGCTCACCACGAACTAGCGGGGGGACCAATGAGCAGTTCTTC
clone size: -
V gene: TRBV18
D gene: TRBD2
J gene: TRBJ2-1

CDR3 protein: CAISEGNSPPSFF
CDR3 DNA: TGTGCCATCAGCGAGGGTAACAGCCCACCGTCTTTCTTT
clone size: once
V gene: TRBV10-3
D gene: -
J gene: TRBJ1-1

CDR3 protein: CASSLDRGRGYTF
CDR3 DNA: TGTGCCAGCAGCCTAGACAGGGGAAGAGGCTACACCTTC
clone size: -
V gene: TRBV6-5
D gene: TRBD1
J gene: TRBJ1-2

CDR3 protein: CASSYDGTGWPQYF
CDR3 DNA: TGTGCCAGCAGCTATGACGGGACAGGGTGGCCCCAGTACTTC
clone size: once
V gene: TRBV11-3
D gene: TRBD1
J gene: TRBJ2-5

CDR3 protein: CASRGLAGAQQYF
CDR3 DNA: TGTGCCAGTAGGGGACTAGCGGGGGCCCAGCAGTACTTC
clone size: few
V gene: TRBV19
D gene: TRBD2
J gene: TRBJ2-7

CDR3 protein: CASSLAPLAGTDTQYF
CDR3 DNA: TGTGCCAGCAGCTTAGCCCCACTAGCTGGCACAGATACGCAGTATTTT
clone size: -
V gene: TRBV7-2
D gene: -
J gene: TRBJ2-3

CDR3 protein: CASSFPGDPDGYTF
CDR3 DNA: TGTGCCAGCAGTTTCCCAGGGGACCCTGATGGCTACACCTTC
clone size: -
V gene: TRBV27
D gene: -
J gene: TRBJ1-2

CDR3 protein: CASSAGEGRGNEQFF
CDR3 DNA: TGTGCCAGCAGCGCCGGGGAGGGGAGGGGCAATGAGCAGTTCTTC
clone size: -
V gene: TRBV9
D gene: TRBD2
J gene: TRBJ2-1

CDR3 protein: CASSSRVDQPQHF
CDR3 DNA: TGTGCCAGCAGTTCCAGGGTAGATCAGCCCCAGCATTTT
clone size: -
V gene: TRBV12-3/TRBV12-4
D gene: -
J gene: TRBJ1-5